The T cell receptor (beta chain) described here comes from a study of shared clonotypes between healthy human individuals. A remark on this clone: Its antigen is unidentified. The sample contains more than one DNA sequence encoding this CDR3.

Donors were healthy HIV-negative adults without recent acute infections or vaccinations. Study findings and constraints: The sharing of 5% to 6.5% of naive CD4 clonotypes was seen across a few donors. Donor scarcity curtailed the genetic and exposure-history diversity represented herein. A reduction in generation probabilities was seen for non-shared clonotypes relative to those shared by all four donors.

CDR3 length: 15 amino acids. Germline loops: CDR1 SEHNR, CDR2 FQNEAQ (reference sequence). With 1 base removed from V and 2 bases from J, the gap between germline ends came to 12 bases. Only in-frame clones appear in the TCRdb table, and some are missing; sequencing was by immunoSEQ multiplex PCR. Of about 2.4 million clones listed, 93% were seen once; the top ten hold around 0.37%. Sequencing was carried out using naive CD4+ T cells from PBMCs. Subset in this sample: CD45RA+ positively selected. This clonotype was obtained from a man aged 18 to 29 in good health. Some clones in this sample may be carry-over from other donors' samples. The rearrangement links TRBV7-9 to TRBJ2-7; D may be TRBD1 (6 bases). The CDR3 sequence is CASSLGGQGPYEQYF. CDR3 sequence (DNA): TGTGCCAGCAGCTTAGGGGGGCAGGGGCCCTACGAGCAGTACTTC.